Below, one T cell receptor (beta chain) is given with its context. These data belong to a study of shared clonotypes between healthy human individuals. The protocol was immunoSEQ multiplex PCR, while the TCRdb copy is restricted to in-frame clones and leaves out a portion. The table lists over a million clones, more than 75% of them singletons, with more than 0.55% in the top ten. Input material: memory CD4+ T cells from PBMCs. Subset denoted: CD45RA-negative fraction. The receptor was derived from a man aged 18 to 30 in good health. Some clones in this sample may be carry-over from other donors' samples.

The CDR3 region has the DNA TGTGCCACCAGCAGATCGCCGGGACAGGGCCAAGAGACCCAGTACTTC. Residues: CATSRSPGQGQETQYF. The rearrangement uses TRBV15 and TRBJ2-5, with 9 bases identical to TRBD1. CDR3 length: 16 amino acids. With 2 bases clipped from V and 1 base from J, the junction kept 5 bases outside the gene matches. CDR1 and CDR2 (germline): LNHNV, YYDKDF (reference sequence). Variable domain in full (rest from reference TRBV15 and TRBJ2-5): DAMVIQNPRYQVTQFGKPVTLSCSQTLNHNVMYWYQQKSSQAPKLLFHYYDKDFNNEADTPDNFQSRRPNTSFCFLDIRSPGLGDTAMYLCATSRSPGQGQETQYFGPGTRLLVL.